This T cell receptor beta chain was identified during a study of beta chain features in type 1 diabetes. With 8 bases clipped from V and 9 bases from J, the junction kept 18 bases outside the gene matches. Germline loops: CDR1 MDHEN, CDR2 SYDVKM. This CDR3 has 17 residues. What was sequenced were expressed TCRB transcripts, since all of the isolated RNA had been reverse transcribed. Some clones are missing from TCRdb's copy, which holds only in-frame ones; the method was immunoSEQ multiplex PCR. The sample lists under 300,000 clones; 27% were seen once. Specimen: central memory CD4+ T cells from blood. The chain uses TRBV28 and TRBJ2-1, with 11 bases aligning to TRBD1. The sequence derives from a man in his thirties or forties in good health. This chain's CDR3 is CASRQPWGGQGEGEQFF. CDR3 in DNA: TGTGCCAGCCGACAGCCCTGGGGGGGACAGGGGGAAGGTGAGCAGTTCTTC.